The following is a TCR beta chain sequence with its context. This sample was included in a study of blood T cells in healthy people across ages. The use of a sample-barcoded 5' primer and a J-beta primer mix characterized a second PCR of 7 to 11 cycles. TCRdb re-called the 5' RACE reads with MiXCR, one entry per CDR3 protein. The sample consists of nearly 1 million distinct CDR3 sequences, just over 50% of them appearing once. Per germline, CDR1 SGHTA and CDR2 FQGNSA. V lost 6 bases and J lost 0; bases outside the gene matches: 6. This CDR3 contains 15 residues. The source of this sequence is a woman aged 55-69 years in good health. Sequenced input: blood. The gene calls are TRBV7-2 and TRBJ2-3, with TRBD1 matching 7 bases. The CDR3 loop is CASSKGQSSTDTQYF. The CDR3 DNA sequence: TGTGCCAGCAGTAAGGGACAGTCTAGCACAGATACGCAGTATTTT.